The 13 T cell receptor beta chains presented below share a single source sample, sequenced in a study of blood T cell repertoires in COVID-19. Profiled with immunoSEQ multiplex PCR; TCRdb holds only in-frame clones, not every one. The sample holds tens of thousands of clones, under 95% seen once. Sequences were obtained from peripheral blood. These TCRs come from a human donor in a cohort sampled during active COVID-19.

The V call is TRBV9, the J call TRBJ2-5, with TRBD2 identical over 8 bases. The CDR3 totals 15 residues. Germline V lookup: CDR1 SGDLS, CDR2 YYNGEE. Trimming took 3 bases from V and 5 from J; bases not matched to a gene: 9. CDR3 sequence: CASSASAGEGETQYF. As DNA, the CDR3 is TGTGCCAGCAGCGCCTCAGCGGGGGAGGGTGAGACCCAGTACTTC.

For this clone: A junction end diverges from the germline sequence, so it may reflect a read error. The V gene is TRBV29-1, the J gene TRBJ2-7; TRBD1 matches at 7 bases. Germline CDR1 is SQVTM and CDR2 is ANQGSEA. CDR3 length: 11 amino acids. For the CDR3, the DNA is TGCAGCGTCCGGGACAGTGAATCAGACCTTTTC. Amino acid sequence: CSVRDSESDLF.

The V gene is TRBV5-4, the J gene TRBJ1-2; 7 bases line up with TRBD1. From germline, CDR1 is SGHNT and CDR2 YYREEE (reference sequence). The CDR3 consists of 15 residues. The V gene end was trimmed by 4 bases and the J gene end by 2 bases; junction bases not matched to a gene: 8. CDR3 sequence (DNA): TGTGCCAGCAGCGGCCGACGGGACAGAAACTATGGCTACACCTTC. Its translation: CASSGRRDRNYGYTF.

The chain links TRBV4-1 to TRBJ2-1, with D perhaps TRBD1 (6 bases). Germline V gene sequence: CDR1 MGHRA, CDR2 YSYEKL. The CDR3 spans 16 residues. V lost 0 bases and J 0 bases, leaving 9 bases between the germline ends. CDR3 DNA sequence: TGCGCCAGCAGCCAAGATCAGGACAGCTCCTACAATGAGCAGTTCTTC. Amino acids: CASSQDQDSSYNEQFF.

In its sample, this clone was seen once. The J gene is TRBJ2-7, the V gene TRBV5-6; 7 nucleotides align to TRBD2. The ends lost 0 bases at V and 2 bases at J; junction bases unmatched: 2. The CDR3 runs 14 residues. The germline CDR1 and CDR2 sequences are SGHDT and YYEEEE. In DNA form, the CDR3 reads TGTGCCAGCAGCTTGGAACTAGCGCCCTACGAGCAGTACTTC. The encoded protein is CASSLELAPYEQYF.

The genes are TRBV2 and TRBJ1-1; 8 nucleotides match TRBD1. The V segment lost 3 bases and the J segment 8 bases; nucleotides outside the gene matches: 11. The CDR3 length is 15 residues. Germline lookup yields CDR1 SNHLY and CDR2 FYNNEI. The CDR3 spells CASSDLGQGDSEAFF. CDR3 bases: TGTGCCAGCAGTGATCTTGGACAGGGAGATTCAGAAGCTTTCTTT.

The V call is TRBV30, the J call TRBJ2-7, with TRBD1 identical over 7 bases. Per germline, CDR1 GTSNPN and CDR2 SVGIG (reference sequence). This CDR3 is 12 amino acids long. J gave up 2 bases and V 6 bases, and 4 bases lay outside the gene matches. The CDR3 DNA sequence: TGTGCCTGCCGACAGGGAACCTACGAGCAGTACTTC. Translation: CACRQGTYEQYF.

Written as DNA, the CDR3 is TGTGCCAGCAGCACCCACGGGACAGGCACCTCCTACGAGCAGTACTTC. It encodes CASSTHGTGTSYEQYF. V and J are TRBV7-2 and TRBJ2-7; 8 bases fit TRBD1. Trimming took 5 bases from V and 0 from J; bases not matched to a gene: 9. CDR1 is SGHTA, CDR2 FQGNSA, per germline. The CDR3 is 16 residues long.

This clone showed up just once. The V call is TRBV11-2, the J call TRBJ1-1; a possible D gene is TRBD1 (6 bases). The germline gives CDR1 SGHAT, CDR2 FQNNGV. The CDR3 loop spans 17 amino acids. Trimming removed 3 bases from V and 1 base from J, with 18 bases in between. The CDR3 nucleotides are TGTGCCAGCAGCTTCGGCAGGGGATGGCTAGAGAACACTGAAGCTTTCTTT. Protein: CASSFGRGWLENTEAFF.

V usage is TRBV6-1 and J usage is TRBJ2-7; D not resolved. The CDR3 is 14 residues long. Looked up from germline, CDR1 is MNHNS and CDR2 is SASEGT. Trimming took 3 bases from V and 2 from J, leaving 11 bases between them. CDR3 protein: CASSEPARPYEQYF. CDR3 sequence (DNA): TGTGCCAGCAGTGAGCCGGCCAGGCCCTACGAGCAGTACTTC.

The chain has TRBV30 and TRBJ2-7; the D gene is possibly TRBD2 (7 bases). Deletions cut 0 bases from V and 4 bases from J, with 10 bases between. Germline CDR1 reads GTSNPN; CDR2 reads SVGIG (reference sequence). CDR3 size: 13 residues. The DNA for the CDR3 is TGTGCCTGGAGTGTAGGGGGGGGATACGAGCAGTACTTC. It encodes CAWSVGGGYEQYF.

Regarding this clone: This specimen includes other DNA sequences encoding the same CDR3. This chain connects TRBV18 to TRBJ1-5, with D hard to call. The V gene lost 3 bases and the J gene lost 2 bases, with 8 bases spanning the gap. Germline CDR1 reads KGHSH; CDR2 reads LQKENI. CDR3 size: 14 residues. The CDR3 here is CASSPKEGNQPQHF. CDR3 DNA: TGTGCCAGCTCACCCAAGGAGGGCAATCAGCCCCAGCATTTT.

CDR3 DNA sequence: TGCGCCAGCAGCCAAGATGACGGGGGGGCGGTCGAGCAGTACTTC. It encodes CASSQDDGGAVEQYF. This chain uses TRBV4-1 with TRBJ2-7; 8 nucleotides align to TRBD2. Germline CDR1 is MGHRA and CDR2 is YSYEKL. Trimming at V came to 0 bases and at J to 6 bases, leaving 7 bases not matched to a gene. The CDR3 sequence is 15 residues long.